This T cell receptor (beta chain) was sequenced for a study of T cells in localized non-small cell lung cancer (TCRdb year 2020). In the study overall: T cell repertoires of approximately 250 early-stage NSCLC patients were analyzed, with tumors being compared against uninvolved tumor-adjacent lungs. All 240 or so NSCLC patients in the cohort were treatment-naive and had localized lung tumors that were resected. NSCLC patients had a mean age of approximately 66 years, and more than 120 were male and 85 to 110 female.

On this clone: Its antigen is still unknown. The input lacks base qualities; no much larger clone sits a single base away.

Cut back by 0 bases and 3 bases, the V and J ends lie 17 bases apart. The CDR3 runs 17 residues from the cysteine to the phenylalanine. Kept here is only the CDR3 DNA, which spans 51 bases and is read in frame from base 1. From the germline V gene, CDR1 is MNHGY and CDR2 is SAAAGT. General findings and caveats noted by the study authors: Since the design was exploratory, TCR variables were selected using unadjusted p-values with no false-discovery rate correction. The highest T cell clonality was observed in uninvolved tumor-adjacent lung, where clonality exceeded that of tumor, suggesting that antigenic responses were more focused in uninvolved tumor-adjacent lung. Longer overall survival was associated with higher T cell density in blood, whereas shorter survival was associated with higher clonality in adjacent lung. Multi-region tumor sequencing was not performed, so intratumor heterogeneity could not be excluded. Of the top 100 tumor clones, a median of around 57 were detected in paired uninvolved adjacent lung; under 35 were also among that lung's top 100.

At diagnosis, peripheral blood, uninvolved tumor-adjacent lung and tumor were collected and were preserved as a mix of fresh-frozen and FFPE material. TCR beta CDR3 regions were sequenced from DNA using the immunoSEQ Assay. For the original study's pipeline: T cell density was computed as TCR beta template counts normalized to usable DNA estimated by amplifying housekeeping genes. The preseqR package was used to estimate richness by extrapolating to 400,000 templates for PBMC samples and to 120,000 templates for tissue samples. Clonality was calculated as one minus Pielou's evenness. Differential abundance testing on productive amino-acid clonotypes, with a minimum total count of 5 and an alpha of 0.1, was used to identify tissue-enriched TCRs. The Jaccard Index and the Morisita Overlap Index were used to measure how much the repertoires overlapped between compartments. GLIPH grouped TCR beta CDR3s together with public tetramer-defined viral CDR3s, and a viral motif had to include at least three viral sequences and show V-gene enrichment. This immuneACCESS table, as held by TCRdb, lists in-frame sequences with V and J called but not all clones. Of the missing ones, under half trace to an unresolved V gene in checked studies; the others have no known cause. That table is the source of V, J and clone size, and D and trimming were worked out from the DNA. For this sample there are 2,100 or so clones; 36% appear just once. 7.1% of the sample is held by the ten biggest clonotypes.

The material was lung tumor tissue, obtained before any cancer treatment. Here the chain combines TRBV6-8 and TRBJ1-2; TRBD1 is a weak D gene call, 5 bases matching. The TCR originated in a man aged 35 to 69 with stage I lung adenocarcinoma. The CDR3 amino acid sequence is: CASSYSGRVRGDYGYTF. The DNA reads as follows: TGTGCCAGCAGTTACTCGGGCAGGGTACGGGGAGACTATGGCTACACCTTC.